One T cell receptor beta chain is described in this entry. Its antigen is unknown. This sample is drawn from a study of vaccination and CD4 T cells after COVID-19. Overall study: Post-COVID samples were collected a median approximately 100 days following diagnosis, spanning 35 to 161.

Regarding treatment: approximately 10-day PBMC culture with coronavirus spike peptide pools or control peptides (ViraFEST assay). TCR sequencing followed the expansion of antigen-specific T cells with peptide pools in ViraFEST. Every well contained 2.1 million or so PBMCs, which were grown with approximately 9.5 IU/ml IL-2 and about 10 ug/ml peptide pools. The Oncomine TCR Beta short-read assay was applied to DNA of cultured CD4+ T cells. From the PCR reads, TCRdb called clonotypes with MiXCR, one entry per CDR3 protein. Among nearly 20,000 distinct CDR3 sequences, 60% to 85% were seen once, and the ten largest hold about a sixth. The V segment lost 10 bases and the J segment 5 bases; nucleotides outside the gene matches: 9. The CDR3 contains 13 residues. Germline V gene lookup returns CDR1 MNHNS and CDR2 SASEGT.

The chain joins TRBV6-1 to TRBJ1-1, with 8 bases identical to TRBD1. This TCR came from a human donor who received a COVID-19 vaccine. Sequencing was performed on CD4+ T cells from blood, cultured in vitro, taken after SARS-CoV-2 vaccination. The CDR3 loop reads CATNAGGLTEAFF. CDR3 in DNA: TGTGCCACCAACGCAGGGGGCTTGACTGAAGCTTTCTTT.